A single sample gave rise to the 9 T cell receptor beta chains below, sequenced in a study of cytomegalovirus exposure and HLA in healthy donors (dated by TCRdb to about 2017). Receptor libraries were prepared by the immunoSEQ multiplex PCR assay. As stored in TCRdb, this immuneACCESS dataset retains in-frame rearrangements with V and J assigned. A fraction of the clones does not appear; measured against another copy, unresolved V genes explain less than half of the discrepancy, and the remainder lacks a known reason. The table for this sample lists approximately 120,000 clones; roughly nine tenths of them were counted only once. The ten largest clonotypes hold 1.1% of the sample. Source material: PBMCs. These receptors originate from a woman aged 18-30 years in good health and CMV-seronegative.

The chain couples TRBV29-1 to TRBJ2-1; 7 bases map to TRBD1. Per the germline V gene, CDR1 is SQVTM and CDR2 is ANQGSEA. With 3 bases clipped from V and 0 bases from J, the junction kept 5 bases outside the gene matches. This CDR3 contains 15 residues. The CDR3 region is CSVEWDSSSYNEQFF. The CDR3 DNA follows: TGCAGCGTTGAGTGGGACAGTAGCTCCTACAATGAGCAGTTCTTC.

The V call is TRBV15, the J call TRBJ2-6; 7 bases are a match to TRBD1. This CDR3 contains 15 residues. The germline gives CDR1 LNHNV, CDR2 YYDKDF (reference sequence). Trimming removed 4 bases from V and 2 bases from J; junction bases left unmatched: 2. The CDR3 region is CATSNGQAGANVLTF. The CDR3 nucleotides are TGTGCCACCAGCAACGGACAGGCTGGGGCCAACGTCCTGACTTTC.

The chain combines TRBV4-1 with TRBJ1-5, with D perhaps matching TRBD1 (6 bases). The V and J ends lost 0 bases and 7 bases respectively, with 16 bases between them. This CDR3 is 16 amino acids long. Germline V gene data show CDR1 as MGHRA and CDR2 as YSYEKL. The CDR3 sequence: CASSQEGAGAGQPQHF. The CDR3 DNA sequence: TGCGCCAGCAGCCAAGAAGGGGCAGGGGCAGGGCAGCCCCAGCATTTT.

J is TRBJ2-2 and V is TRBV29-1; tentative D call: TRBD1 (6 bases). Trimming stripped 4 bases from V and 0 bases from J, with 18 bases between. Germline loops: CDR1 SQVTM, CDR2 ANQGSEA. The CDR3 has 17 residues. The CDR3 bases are TGCAGCGTTGGACTCATGCGAGGGGGACCGAACACCGGGGAGCTGTTTTTT. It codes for CSVGLMRGGPNTGELFF.

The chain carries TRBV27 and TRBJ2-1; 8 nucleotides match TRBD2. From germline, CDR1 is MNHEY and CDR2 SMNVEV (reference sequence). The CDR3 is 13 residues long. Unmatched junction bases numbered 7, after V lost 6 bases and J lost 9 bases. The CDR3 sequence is CASRTLAGIEQFF. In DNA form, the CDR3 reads TGTGCCAGCAGGACCTTAGCGGGGATTGAGCAGTTCTTC.

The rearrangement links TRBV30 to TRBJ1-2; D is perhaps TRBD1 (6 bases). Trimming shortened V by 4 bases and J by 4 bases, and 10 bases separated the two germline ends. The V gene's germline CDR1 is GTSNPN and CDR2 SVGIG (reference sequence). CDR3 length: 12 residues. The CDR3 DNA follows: TGTGCCTGGAACCCGGACAGCTATGGCTACACCTTC. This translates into CAWNPDSYGYTF.

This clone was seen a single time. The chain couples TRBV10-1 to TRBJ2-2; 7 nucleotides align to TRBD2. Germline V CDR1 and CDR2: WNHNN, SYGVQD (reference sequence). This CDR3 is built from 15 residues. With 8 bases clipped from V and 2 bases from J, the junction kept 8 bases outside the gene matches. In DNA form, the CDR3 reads TGCGCCAGCTCCGCGGGGGACCAAAACACCGGGGAGCTGTTTTTT. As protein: CASSAGDQNTGELFF.

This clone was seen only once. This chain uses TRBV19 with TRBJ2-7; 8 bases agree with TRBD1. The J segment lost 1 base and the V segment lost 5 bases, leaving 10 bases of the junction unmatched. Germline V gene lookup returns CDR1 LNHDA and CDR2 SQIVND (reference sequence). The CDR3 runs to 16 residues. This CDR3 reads CASSSENRGSSYEQYF. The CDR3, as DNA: TGTGCCAGTAGTTCAGAAAACAGGGGGAGTTCCTACGAGCAGTACTTC.

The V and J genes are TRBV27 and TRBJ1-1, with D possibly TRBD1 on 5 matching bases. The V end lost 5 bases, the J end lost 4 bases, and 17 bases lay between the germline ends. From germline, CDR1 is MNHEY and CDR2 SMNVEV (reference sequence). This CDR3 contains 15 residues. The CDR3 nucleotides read TGTGCCAGCAGTCCCTCGGAGGGGCGTAGCACTGAAGCTTTCTTT. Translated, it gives CASSPSEGRSTEAFF.